This passage covers 30 T cell receptor beta chains from one sample sequenced in a study of radiation and T cells in renal cell carcinoma (dated by TCRdb to the early 2020s). The time point label, read with the paper, signifies: blood 4 weeks post-SBRT, at nephrectomy. This specimen's treatment or condition label, interpreted: 15 Gy SBRT to primary tumor, nephrectomy 4 weeks later. The library relied on the immunoSEQ multiplex PCR assay. TCRdb provides this immuneACCESS table in a form limited to in-frame rearrangements. Some clones are lacking; in checked studies, under half of them reflect an unresolved V gene, and why the rest are absent is not known. The sample contains some 100,000 clones, 65% to 90% of them found a single time. More than 7% of the sample lies in the top ten. Sequences were derived from blood, sampled from a patient whose treatment included radiotherapy and nephrectomy. These receptors all come from a man in his 60s with renal cell carcinoma.

The V call is TRBV11-2, the J call TRBJ1-2, with 11 bases aligning to TRBD1. There are 15 residues in the CDR3. Germline V gene sequence: CDR1 SGHAT, CDR2 FQNNGV. Trimming took 1 base from V and 7 from J; bases not matched to a gene: 5. The CDR3 region is CASSLVGTGGAGYTF. As DNA, the CDR3 is TGTGCCAGCAGCTTAGTGGGGACAGGGGGGGCTGGCTACACCTTC.

The sample holds one count of this clone. The chain is built from TRBV27 and TRBJ2-1; possibly TRBD2 for D (5 bases). Looked up from germline, CDR1 is MNHEY and CDR2 is SMNVEV (reference sequence). Trimming left V 8 bases short and J 3 bases short, with 14 bases between. The CDR3 covers 14 residues. The CDR3, as DNA: TGTGCCAGCGGGATACGGGGAAACTACAATGAGCAGTTCTTC. It translates to CASGIRGNYNEQFF.

The CDR3 reads CASSPGGDNEQFF. CDR3 coding DNA: TGCGCCAGCAGCCCGGGGGGAGACAATGAGCAGTTCTTC. The chain carries TRBV5-1 and TRBJ2-1; 7 bases align to TRBD2. Germline-derived CDR1 and CDR2 are SGHRS and YFSETQ. After removal of 4 bases from V and 5 bases from J, the junction contained 3 bases not matched to a gene. The CDR3 spans 13 residues.

This rearrangement joins TRBV5-4 to TRBJ2-7, with D possibly TRBD1 on 6 matching bases. The V and J ends lost 0 bases and 5 bases respectively, with 18 bases between them. Germline V gene data show CDR1 as SGHNT and CDR2 as YYREEE (reference sequence). The length of the CDR3 is 16 residues. Written as DNA, the CDR3 is TGTGCCAGCAGCTTGGGGGGGCCAGAAGGTGTAGACGAGCAGTACTTC. It translates to CASSLGGPEGVDEQYF.

This clone turned up a few times. CDR3 region: CASSYSTGGDEQYF. CDR3 DNA: TGTGCCAGCAGTTACTCGACTGGGGGAGACGAGCAGTACTTC. The chain has TRBV6-5 and TRBJ2-7; tentatively, D is TRBD1 or TRBD2 (5 bases each). CDR1 MNHEY and CDR2 SVGAGI come from the germline V gene. This CDR3 contains 14 residues. The germline V and J ends were trimmed by 0 bases and 5 bases, with 11 bases remaining between them.

The V call is TRBV4-1, the J call TRBJ2-7, with TRBD2 matching over 9 bases. This CDR3 is built from 13 residues. From germline, CDR1 is MGHRA and CDR2 YSYEKL. V lost 7 bases, J lost 7 bases, and 8 bases stayed unmatched. The CDR3, as DNA: TGCGCCAGCACGTGGCGGGAGGGCCGGGAGCAGTACTTC. Translated: CASTWREGREQYF.

This clone was picked up a small number of times. V usage is TRBV6-5 and J usage is TRBJ2-5; D not certain. The CDR3 consists of 12 residues. The V and J ends lost 8 bases and 5 bases respectively, with 12 bases between them. CDR1 MNHEY and CDR2 SVGAGI come from the germline V gene. Written as DNA, the CDR3 is TGTGCCAGCGGATTTCCCCTGGAGACCCAGTACTTC. Its protein product is CASGFPLETQYF.

On this clone itself: Germline is not matched at one junction end, which may reflect a read error. The V call is TRBV6-1, the J call TRBJ2-5; D is perhaps TRBD2 (5 bases). This CDR3 contains 13 residues. CDR1 and CDR2 from the germline V gene are MNHNS and SASEGT. The CDR3: CASARGWRETQHF. The CDR3 region has the DNA TGTGCCAGCGCCCGCGGGTGGCGAGAGACCCAGCACTTC.

This clone was seen just once. The rearrangement joins TRBV10-2 to TRBJ1-2; TRBD1 agrees at 7 bases. Trimming at V came to 6 bases and at J to 3 bases, leaving 16 bases not matched to a gene. From germline, CDR1 is WSHSY and CDR2 SAAADI. The CDR3 spans 17 residues. This chain's CDR3 is CASSNSPGTVKDYGYTF. The CDR3 coding sequence is TGCGCCAGCAGCAATTCCCCCGGGACAGTAAAGGACTATGGCTACACCTTC.

The J gene is TRBJ2-5, the V gene TRBV5-1; 13 positions match TRBD2. CDR1 is SGHRS, CDR2 YFSETQ, per germline. This CDR3 comprises 16 residues. J gave up 2 bases and V 2 bases, and 3 bases lay outside the gene matches. CDR3 sequence reads: CASSFRTSGSQETQYF. Written as DNA, the CDR3 is TGCGCCAGCAGCTTCCGGACTAGCGGGAGTCAAGAGACCCAGTACTTC.

This chain connects TRBV4-1 to TRBJ2-3; 8 bases map to TRBD2. The CDR3 has 15 amino acids. Germline V gene data show CDR1 as MGHRA and CDR2 as YSYEKL. V shed 1 base, J shed 6 bases, and the junction held 6 bases outside the gene matches. CDR3 coding DNA: TGCGCCAGCAGCCAAGCGTACGCGGGAGGTGATACGCAGTATTTT. Amino acid sequence: CASSQAYAGGDTQYF.

The V call is TRBV5-1, the J call TRBJ2-3, with D possibly TRBD1 on 5 matching bases. The CDR3 contains 14 residues. Germline V gene data show CDR1 as SGHRS and CDR2 as YFSETQ. Trimming removed 0 bases from V and 3 bases from J, with 8 bases in between. The chain's CDR3 is CASSLEGVTDTQYF. CDR3 sequence (DNA): TGCGCCAGCAGCTTGGAAGGGGTTACAGATACGCAGTATTTT.

The chain has TRBV5-1 and TRBJ2-2; D is unclear. The V gene lost 0 bases and the J gene lost 0 bases, with 9 bases spanning the gap. The CDR3 runs 16 residues. Germline-derived CDR1 and CDR2 are SGHRS and YFSETQ. CDR3 residues: CASSLDVSANTGELFF. CDR3 nucleotide sequence: TGCGCCAGCAGCTTGGACGTATCCGCGAACACCGGGGAGCTGTTTTTT. Drawing the rest from reference TRBV5-1 and TRBJ2-2, the complete variable domain is KAGVTQTPRYLIKTRGQQVTLSCSPISGHRSVSWYQQTPGQGLQFLFEYFSETQRNKGNFPGRFSGRQFSNSRSEMNVSTLELGDSALYLCASSLDVSANTGELFFGEGSRLTVL.

The rearrangement uses TRBV4-1 and TRBJ1-4; D is possibly TRBD1 (6 bases). CDR1 and CDR2 (germline): MGHRA, YSYEKL. V was pared by 0 bases and J by 7 bases, with 12 bases between. The CDR3 loop spans 15 amino acids. The CDR3 is CASSQEITGSEKLFF. The DNA of the CDR3 is TGCGCCAGCAGCCAAGAAATCACAGGGAGTGAAAAACTGTTTTTT.

Only one count was recorded for this clone. J is TRBJ2-3 and V is TRBV5-4; a possible D gene is TRBD2 (6 bases). CDR3 size: 15 residues. Germline values: CDR1 SGHNT, CDR2 YYREEE (reference sequence). Trimming stripped 5 bases from V and 6 bases from J, with 19 bases between. The CDR3 DNA reads as TGTGCCAGCAGGTACGGGAGAGGTGGAGCGGATACGCAGTATTTT. This encodes CASRYGRGGADTQYF.

The chain has TRBV19 and TRBJ1-1, with D unresolved. The CDR3 is made up of 11 amino acids. V was clipped by 7 bases and J by 5 bases, with 8 bases between them. Germline CDR1 LNHDA, CDR2 SQIVND (reference sequence). The CDR3 protein is CASTKGTEAFF. The CDR3 region has the DNA TGTGCCAGTACTAAGGGAACTGAAGCTTTCTTT.

The chain combines TRBV7-9 with TRBJ2-5; 10 bases align to TRBD2. This CDR3 region has 15 residues. Trimming cost V 5 bases and J 2 bases; bases outside gene matches: 5. Per the germline V gene, CDR1 is SEHNR and CDR2 is FQNEAQ (reference sequence). CDR3 bases: TGTGCCAGCAGCATCCAGACTAGCGGGCAAGAGACCCAGTACTTC. It is translated as CASSIQTSGQETQYF.

This clone came up once. J is TRBJ1-2 and V is TRBV19; D unclear. In germline, CDR1 is LNHDA, CDR2 SQIVND (reference sequence). The CDR3 length is 13 residues. The germline V and J ends were trimmed by 3 bases and 4 bases, with 9 bases remaining between them. The CDR3 loop is CASSMQAGYGYTF. For the CDR3, the DNA is TGTGCCAGTAGTATGCAGGCTGGCTATGGCTACACCTTC.

The rearrangement uses TRBV11-2 and TRBJ2-7, with D possibly being TRBD1 or TRBD2 (5 bases each). Between the trimmed V and J ends, which lost 8 bases and 3 bases, there was a span of 14 bases. CDR1 is SGHAT and CDR2 is FQNNGV in the germline V gene. The CDR3 sequence is 13 residues long. The CDR3 region has the DNA TGTGCCAGCGGGGGACGTTTTCGCTACGAGCAGTACTTC. This codes for CASGGRFRYEQYF.

This sequence joins TRBV19 and TRBJ2-3, with D possibly TRBD2 on 5 matching bases. V lost 6 bases, J lost 4 bases, and 8 bases lay in between. Per the germline V gene, CDR1 is LNHDA and CDR2 is SQIVND (reference sequence). The CDR3 loop spans 12 amino acids. CDR3 loop: CASSPGADTQYF. The CDR3 DNA sequence: TGTGCCAGTAGCCCCGGGGCAGATACGCAGTATTTT. The full variable domain, with the rest looked up from reference TRBV19 and TRBJ2-3, is DGGITQSPKYLFRKEGQNVTLSCEQNLNHDAMYWYRQDPGQGLRLIYYSQIVNDFQKGDIAEGYSVSREKKESFPLTVTSAQKNPTAFYLCASSPGADTQYFGPGTRLTVL.

This clone was counted between two and nine times. This chain links TRBV6-5 with TRBJ1-5, with D hard to call. The CDR3 runs 10 residues. Germline assignment: CDR1 MNHEY and CDR2 SVGAGI. V was cut by 8 bases and J by 7 bases, with 6 bases left in between. CDR3 region: CASCGQPQHF. The CDR3 nucleotides read TGTGCCAGCTGTGGCCAGCCCCAGCATTTT.

Ten or more counts support this clone. This chain joins TRBV4-1 and TRBJ2-5, with unresolved D. Germline V lookup: CDR1 MGHRA, CDR2 YSYEKL. Trimming took 3 bases from V and 0 from J, leaving 8 bases between them. The CDR3 has 14 amino acids. The CDR3: CASSQLGYQETQYF. The CDR3 nucleotides read TGCGCCAGCAGCCAGCTCGGGTACCAAGAGACCCAGTACTTC.

The chain employs TRBV5-1 and TRBJ1-1; D perhaps matches TRBD1 (6 bases). Per germline, CDR1 SGHRS and CDR2 YFSETQ. CDR3 size: 15 residues. V lost 0 bases and J 7 bases, leaving 16 bases between the germline ends. The CDR3: CASSLAPGALLEAFF. CDR3 in DNA: TGCGCCAGCAGCTTGGCCCCAGGGGCCCTTCTTGAAGCTTTCTTT. Filled out from reference TRBV5-1 and TRBJ1-1, the complete variable domain reads KAGVTQTPRYLIKTRGQQVTLSCSPISGHRSVSWYQQTPGQGLQFLFEYFSETQRNKGNFPGRFSGRQFSNSRSEMNVSTLELGDSALYLCASSLAPGALLEAFFGQGTRLTVV.

The rearrangement joins TRBV27 to TRBJ2-5, with D maybe TRBD2 (7 bases). CDR3 length equals 15 residues. Between the trimmed V and J ends, which lost 4 bases and 7 bases, there was a span of 19 bases. Germline CDR1 MNHEY, CDR2 SMNVEV (reference sequence). CDR3 DNA sequence: TGTGCCAGCAGTTCATTTCGCGGGGGCACGGCGACCCAGTACTTC. Translated: CASSSFRGGTATQYF.

This clone was recorded only once. The rearrangement links TRBV27 to TRBJ1-5; D perhaps matches TRBD1 (6 bases). Germline CDR1 and CDR2: MNHEY and SMNVEV (reference sequence). Trimming left V 5 bases short and J 2 bases short, with 10 bases between. The CDR3 is 14 amino acids. Written as DNA, the CDR3 is TGTGCCAGCAGTACAGGGTGGGGCAATCAGCCCCAGCATTTT. Translating it yields CASSTGWGNQPQHF.

This chain links TRBV4-3 with TRBJ2-3, with a tentative D call TRBD1 (5 bases). V gave up 1 base and J gave up 3 bases, with 17 bases separating them. Germline V gives CDR1 LGHNA, CDR2 YSLEER. The CDR3 totals 17 residues. The CDR3 sequence is CASSQGGGREGTDTQYF. The CDR3 region has the DNA TGCGCCAGCAGCCAAGGTGGCGGCAGGGAAGGGACAGATACGCAGTATTTT.

The CDR3 DNA reads TGTGCCAGCAGTGAACCAGATACGCAGTATTTT. It is translated as CASSEPDTQYF. The rearrangement joins TRBV2 to TRBJ2-3, with D uncertain. Germline V CDR1 and CDR2: SNHLY, FYNNEI. The CDR3 runs 11 residues. The V gene lost 2 bases and the J gene lost 4 bases, with 1 base spanning the gap.

The J gene is TRBJ2-2, the V gene TRBV10-3, with a weak D call TRBD2 (7 bases). Germline loops: CDR1 ENHRY, CDR2 SYGVKD. The CDR3 consists of 16 residues. The ends were cut back, 4 bases at V and 4 bases at J, with 16 bases in the middle. DNA for the CDR3: TGTGCCATCAGTGTAAGGGGGGGAAGAAGCACCGGGGAGCTGTTTTTT. As protein: CAISVRGGRSTGELFF.

The rearrangement links TRBV25-1 to TRBJ1-4; the D is unclear. Trimming cost V 3 bases and J 8 bases, with 16 bases left between them. The germline gives CDR1 MGHDK, CDR2 SYGVNS. This CDR3 spans 15 amino acids. CDR3 DNA: TGTGCCAGCAGTGATTCGGGCGTCGGTATGGAAAAACTGTTTTTT. Translation: CASSDSGVGMEKLFF.

This chain uses TRBV29-1 with TRBJ1-2, with TRBD1 matching 8 bases. This CDR3 has 11 amino acids. V gave up 7 bases and J gave up 8 bases; unmatched junction bases: 6. Germline V gives CDR1 SQVTM, CDR2 ANQGSEA. CDR3 DNA sequence: TGCAGCGCCGGACAGGGAAAGGGCTACACCTTC. Its translation is CSAGQGKGYTF.